The entry below describes one TCR beta chain. Its matching antigen is unknown. This sample is part of a study of cytomegalovirus exposure and HLA in healthy donors. In the study overall: Among over 350 genotyped donors, around 82% fell in the Caucasian-associated ancestry cluster.

With 60 Vbeta and 13 Jbeta primers, the PCR was carried out. Here immunoSEQ multiplex PCR was the method, and the copy in TCRdb shows in-frame clones only, minus some. The sample shows about 200,000 clones, approximately 80% of them seen only once. Study-wide results and limits: A link between a missense DCLRE1C variant and TCR beta V- and J-gene trimming emerged from a later analysis. In vitro work confirmed that a few CMV-associated chains recognize CMV antigens. CMV serostatus was the only immune exposure information that was available.

Sequenced material: PBMCs. This clonotype was obtained from a girl aged 5-17 years in good health and CMV-seronegative.

The DNA for the CDR3 is TGTGCCAGCAGGCGGACAGGGGGACTTTCACCCCTCCACTTT. This codes for CASRRTGGLSPLHF. The V gene is TRBV27, the J gene TRBJ1-6; TRBD1 agrees at 10 bases. This CDR3 comprises 14 residues. The germline V gene encodes CDR1 MNHEY and CDR2 SMNVEV (reference sequence). The V gene end was trimmed by 6 bases and the J gene end by 9 bases; junction bases not matched to a gene: 5.